These T cell receptor beta chains were read from a single sample in a study of CD8 T cells in ankylosing spondylitis. TCRdb fed the 5' RACE reads into MiXCR, producing one record per CDR3 protein. The table shows some 240,000 distinct CDR3 sequences, with 8% to 9.5% occurring only once. Specimen: blood, either unsorted or a sorted T cell fraction (not recorded which). The origin of the receptors is a male donor with ankylosing spondylitis or in good health (not recorded which). CDR3s include the opening cysteine and the closing phenylalanine or tryptophan. A D gene is named only where the DNA matches it firmly. Clone size is stated in some rows and not others, as once, few, many or a class when expanded.

clone_size j_call d_call v_call cdr3_aa cdr3_nt
many TRBJ2-1 - TRBV9 CASSVGATRSYNEQFF TGTGCCAGCAGCGTAGGAGCTACCCGCTCCTACAATGAGCAGTTCTTC
few TRBJ1-2 TRBD1 TRBV10-3 CATSGTGDYGYTF TGTGCCACCAGCGGGACAGGGGACTATGGCTACACCTTC
- TRBJ2-4 - TRBV5-1 CASSLEGTGEEYF TGCGCCAGCAGCTTGGAAGGGACGGGGGAGGAGTACTTC
many TRBJ1-4 - TRBV11-2 CASSSGPRSEKLFF TGTGCCAGCAGCTCGGGACCGCGGAGTGAAAAACTGTTTTTT
many TRBJ1-1 - TRBV6-2/TRBV6-3 CATGRTNTEAFF TGTGCCACCGGGAGGACTAACACTGAAGCTTTCTTT
- TRBJ2-5 TRBD1 TRBV7-2 CASSVQGVGETQYF TGTGCCAGCAGCGTACAGGGGGTCGGAGAGACCCAGTACTTC
many TRBJ2-3 TRBD1 TRBV20-1 CSARSRDRSTDTQYF TGCAGTGCTAGGTCTAGGGACAGAAGCACAGATACGCAGTATTTT
- TRBJ2-7 - TRBV5-6 CASSLRNRFYEQYF TGTGCCAGCAGCTTAAGGAACCGCTTCTACGAGCAGTACTTC
- TRBJ2-7 - TRBV3-1 CASSHSGPVRGEQYF TGTGCCAGCAGCCACAGCGGTCCAGTACGGGGAGAGCAGTACTTC
many TRBJ1-5 - TRBV12-3/TRBV12-4 CASGFEGSAQPQHF TGTGCCAGCGGTTTCGAAGGTTCCGCTCAGCCCCAGCATTTT
many TRBJ2-3 - TRBV12-3/TRBV12-4 CASSPGQSTDTQYF TGTGCCAGCAGTCCCGGACAAAGCACAGATACGCAGTATTTT
many TRBJ1-1 - TRBV20-1 CSARDGRTEAFF TGCAGTGCTAGAGATGGAAGGACTGAAGCTTTCTTT
few TRBJ2-1 TRBD1 TRBV29-1 CSVETGLQGNEQFF TGCAGCGTGGAGACAGGGCTCCAAGGAAATGAGCAGTTCTTC
- TRBJ1-2 TRBD1 TRBV5-6 CASSPGTGGGFEGYTF TGTGCCAGCAGCCCAGGGACAGGAGGAGGGTTTGAAGGCTACACCTTC
many TRBJ1-1 - TRBV29-1 CSVASGRRTEAFF TGCAGCGTCGCGTCTGGGAGGAGGACTGAAGCTTTCTTT
few TRBJ2-2 - TRBV7-9 CASIWDPGQNTGELFF TGTGCCAGCATTTGGGATCCGGGACAGAACACCGGGGAGCTGTTTTTT
- TRBJ2-2 TRBD2 TRBV7-3 CASSSRTSGTAGELFF TGTGCCAGCAGCTCCCGGACTAGCGGGACCGCCGGGGAGCTGTTTTTT
many TRBJ1-1 - TRBV5-1 CASSPDGLGTEAFF TGCGCCAGCAGCCCAGACGGTCTGGGCACTGAAGCTTTCTTT
few TRBJ1-4 - TRBV7-6 CASSLSLNEKLFF TGTGCCAGCAGCTTATCCCTTAATGAAAAACTGTTTTTT
many TRBJ1-2 - TRBV30 CAWRGLGYGYTF TGTGCCTGGAGGGGTTTAGGCTATGGCTACACCTTC
- TRBJ1-6 - TRBV20-1 CSASFGGTESPLHF TGCAGTGCTAGCTTTGGTGGCACGGAATCACCCCTCCACTTT
many TRBJ2-6 - TRBV2 CATEKSSGANVLTF TGTGCCACGGAAAAGAGCTCTGGGGCCAACGTCCTGACTTTC
few TRBJ2-3 - TRBV7-9 CASSPVGDTQYF TGTGCCAGCAGCCCTGTTGGGGATACGCAGTATTTT
many TRBJ1-1 - TRBV12-3/TRBV12-4 CASSLHRDTEAFF TGTGCCAGCAGTCTCCACAGGGACACTGAAGCTTTCTTT
- TRBJ2-7 TRBD1 TRBV7-2 CASSLDRDRRSSGQYF TGTGCCAGCAGTCTGGACCGGGACAGGCGCTCTTCGGGGCAGTACTTC
many TRBJ2-1 TRBD1 TRBV18 CASSPLRDRVNEQFF TGTGCCAGCTCACCCCTCCGGGACAGGGTAAATGAGCAGTTCTTC
many TRBJ2-7 TRBD2 TRBV5-8 CASSRDYLGEQYF TGTGCCAGCTCGCGGGACTACCTGGGTGAGCAGTACTTC
- TRBJ2-1 TRBD1 TRBV7-2 CASSSRQGRLYNEQFF TGTGCCAGCAGCTCCCGACAGGGAAGGCTCTACAATGAGCAGTTCTTC
- TRBJ1-1 TRBD1 TRBV20-1 CSAAIRDRNTEAFF TGCAGTGCTGCGATTAGGGACAGGAACACTGAAGCTTTCTTT
- TRBJ2-1 - TRBV27 CASSLGTLNEQFF TGTGCCAGCAGTCTCGGGACCCTCAATGAGCAGTTCTTC
many TRBJ1-1 - TRBV5-6 CASSLANSGEVNTEAFF TGTGCCAGCAGCTTGGCCAATAGTGGGGAAGTGAACACTGAAGCTTTCTTT
many TRBJ1-3 - TRBV15 CATSRGAWVSGNTIYF TGTGCCACCAGCCGAGGGGCGTGGGTCTCTGGAAACACCATATATTTT
many TRBJ2-3 - TRBV20-1 CSALDFRTDTQYF TGCAGTGCCTTGGACTTCCGCACAGATACGCAGTATTTT
- TRBJ1-1 - TRBV5-6 CAMGPGLGRTEAFF TGTGCCATGGGCCCAGGGTTGGGGCGCACTGAAGCTTTCTTT
many TRBJ2-7 TRBD2 TRBV20-1 CSARELKRGGSAYEQYF TGCAGTGCTAGAGAGTTAAAGCGGGGGGGCTCTGCCTACGAGCAGTACTTC
many TRBJ1-4 - TRBV5-1 CASSLVVEEKLFF TGCGCCAGCAGCTTGGTGGTAGAGGAAAAACTGTTTTTT
many TRBJ1-5 - TRBV6-4 CASNRRDSNQPQHF TGTGCCAGCAATCGGCGGGATAGCAATCAGCCCCAGCATTTT
many TRBJ2-5 TRBD2 TRBV11-2 CASSPISGRGTQYF TGTGCCAGCAGCCCCATCTCTGGGAGGGGGACCCAGTACTTC
- TRBJ2-1 - TRBV11-2 CASSLVVAKTPEQFF TGTGCCAGCAGCTTAGTGGTAGCGAAAACCCCTGAGCAGTTCTTC
many TRBJ2-7 - TRBV20-1 CSASGARTYEQYF TGCAGTGCTTCAGGGGCGAGAACCTACGAGCAGTACTTC